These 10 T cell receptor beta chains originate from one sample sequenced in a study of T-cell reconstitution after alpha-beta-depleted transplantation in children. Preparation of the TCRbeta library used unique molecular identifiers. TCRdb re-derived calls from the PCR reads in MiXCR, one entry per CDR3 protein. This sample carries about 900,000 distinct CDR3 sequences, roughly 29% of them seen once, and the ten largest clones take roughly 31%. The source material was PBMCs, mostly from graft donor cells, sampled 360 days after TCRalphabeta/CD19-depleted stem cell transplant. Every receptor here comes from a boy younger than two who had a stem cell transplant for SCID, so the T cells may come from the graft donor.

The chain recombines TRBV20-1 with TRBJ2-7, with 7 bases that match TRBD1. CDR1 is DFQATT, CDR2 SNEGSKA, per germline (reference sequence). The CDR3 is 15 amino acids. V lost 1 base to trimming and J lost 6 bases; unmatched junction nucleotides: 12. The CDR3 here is CSARAFPFDRAEQYF. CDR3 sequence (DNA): TGCAGTGCTAGAGCGTTCCCCTTCGACAGGGCCGAGCAGTACTTC.

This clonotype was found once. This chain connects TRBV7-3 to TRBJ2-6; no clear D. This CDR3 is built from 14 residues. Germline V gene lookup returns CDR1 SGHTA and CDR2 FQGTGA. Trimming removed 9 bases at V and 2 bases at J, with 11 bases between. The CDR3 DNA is TGTGCCAGTCTTCGTGGGGCTGGGGCCAACGTCCTGACTTTC. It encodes CASLRGAGANVLTF.

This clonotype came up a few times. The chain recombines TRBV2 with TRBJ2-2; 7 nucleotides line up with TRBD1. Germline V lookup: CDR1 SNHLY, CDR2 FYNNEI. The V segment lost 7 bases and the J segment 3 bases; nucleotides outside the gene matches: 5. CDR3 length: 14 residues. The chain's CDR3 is CASKSGQYTGELFF. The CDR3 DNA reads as TGTGCCAGCAAATCGGGACAGTACACCGGGGAGCTGTTTTTT.

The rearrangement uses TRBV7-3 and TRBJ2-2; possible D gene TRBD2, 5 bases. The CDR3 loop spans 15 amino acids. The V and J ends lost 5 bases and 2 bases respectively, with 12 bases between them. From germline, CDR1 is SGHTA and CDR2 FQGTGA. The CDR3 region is CASSISGDNTGELFF. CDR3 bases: TGTGCCAGCAGCATCTCCGGGGATAACACCGGGGAGCTGTTTTTT.

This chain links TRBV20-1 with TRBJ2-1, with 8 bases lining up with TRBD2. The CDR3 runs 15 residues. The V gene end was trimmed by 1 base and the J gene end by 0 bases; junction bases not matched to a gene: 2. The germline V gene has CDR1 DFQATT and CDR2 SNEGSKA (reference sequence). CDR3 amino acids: CSARAGLASYNEQFF. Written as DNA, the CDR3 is TGCAGTGCTAGAGCCGGACTAGCCTCCTACAATGAGCAGTTCTTC.

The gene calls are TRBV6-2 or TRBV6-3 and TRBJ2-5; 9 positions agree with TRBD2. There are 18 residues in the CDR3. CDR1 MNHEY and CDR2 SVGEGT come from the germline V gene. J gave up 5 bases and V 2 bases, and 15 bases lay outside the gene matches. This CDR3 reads CASSYDSAGGARSETQYF. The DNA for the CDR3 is TGTGCCAGCAGTTACGACTCGGCGGGGGGGGCGAGGTCGGAGACCCAGTACTTC.

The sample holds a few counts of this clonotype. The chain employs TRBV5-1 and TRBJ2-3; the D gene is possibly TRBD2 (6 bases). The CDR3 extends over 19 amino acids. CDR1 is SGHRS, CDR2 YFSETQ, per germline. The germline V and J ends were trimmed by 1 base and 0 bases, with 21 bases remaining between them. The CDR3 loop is CASSLSRGTLEASTDTQYF. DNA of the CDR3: TGCGCCAGCAGCTTGTCTCGGGGGACGCTCGAGGCTAGCACAGATACGCAGTATTTT.

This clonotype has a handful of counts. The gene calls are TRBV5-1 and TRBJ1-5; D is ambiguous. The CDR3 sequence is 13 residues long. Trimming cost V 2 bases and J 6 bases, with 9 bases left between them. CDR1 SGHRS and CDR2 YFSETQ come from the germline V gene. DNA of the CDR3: TGCGCCAGCAGCTTCGGACCAAGTCAGCCCCAGCATTTT. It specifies CASSFGPSQPQHF.

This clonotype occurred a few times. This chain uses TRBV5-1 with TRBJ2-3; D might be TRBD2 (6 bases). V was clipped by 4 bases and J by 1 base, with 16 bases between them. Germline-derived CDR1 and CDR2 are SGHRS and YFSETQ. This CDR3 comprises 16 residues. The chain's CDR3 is CASSQPGLMGTDTQYF. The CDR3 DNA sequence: TGCGCCAGCAGCCAACCGGGACTCATGGGCACAGATACGCAGTATTTT.

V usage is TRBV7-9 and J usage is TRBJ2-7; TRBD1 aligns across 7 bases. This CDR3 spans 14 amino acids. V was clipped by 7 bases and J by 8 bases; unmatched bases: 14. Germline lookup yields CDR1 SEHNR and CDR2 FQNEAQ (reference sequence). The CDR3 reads CASTPFLTGLKQYF. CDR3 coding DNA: TGTGCCAGCACTCCCTTCTTGACAGGGCTGAAGCAGTACTTC.